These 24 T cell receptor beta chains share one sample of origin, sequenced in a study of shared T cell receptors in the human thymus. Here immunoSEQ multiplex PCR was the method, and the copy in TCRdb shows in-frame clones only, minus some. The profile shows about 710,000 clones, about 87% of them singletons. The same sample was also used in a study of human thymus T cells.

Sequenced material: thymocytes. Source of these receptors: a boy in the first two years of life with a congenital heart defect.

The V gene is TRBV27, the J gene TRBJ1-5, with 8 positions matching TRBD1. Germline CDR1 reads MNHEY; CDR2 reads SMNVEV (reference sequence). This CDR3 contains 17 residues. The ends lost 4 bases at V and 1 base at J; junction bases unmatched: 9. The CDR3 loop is CASSSNPDRESNQPQHF. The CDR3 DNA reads TGTGCCAGCAGTTCCAATCCGGACAGGGAAAGCAATCAGCCCCAGCATTTT.

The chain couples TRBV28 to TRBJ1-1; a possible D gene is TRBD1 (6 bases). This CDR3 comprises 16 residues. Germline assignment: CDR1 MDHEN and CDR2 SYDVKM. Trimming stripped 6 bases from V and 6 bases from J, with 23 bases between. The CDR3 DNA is TGTGCCAGCAGACTCCTACCCCGGGACATTGTACCTGAAGCTTTCTTT. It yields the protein CASRLLPRDIVPEAFF.

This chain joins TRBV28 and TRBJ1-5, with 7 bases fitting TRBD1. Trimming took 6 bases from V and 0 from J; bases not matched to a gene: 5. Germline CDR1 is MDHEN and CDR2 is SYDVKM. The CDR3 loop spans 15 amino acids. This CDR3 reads CASSGTVYSNQPQHF. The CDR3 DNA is TGTGCCAGCAGCGGGACAGTTTATAGCAATCAGCCCCAGCATTTT.

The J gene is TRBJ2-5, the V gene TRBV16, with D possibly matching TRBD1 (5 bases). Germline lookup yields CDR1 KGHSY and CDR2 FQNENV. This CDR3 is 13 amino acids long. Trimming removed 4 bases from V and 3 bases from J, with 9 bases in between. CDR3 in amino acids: CASSRGQEETQYF. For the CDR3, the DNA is TGTGCCAGCAGCCGTGGACAAGAAGAGACCCAGTACTTC.

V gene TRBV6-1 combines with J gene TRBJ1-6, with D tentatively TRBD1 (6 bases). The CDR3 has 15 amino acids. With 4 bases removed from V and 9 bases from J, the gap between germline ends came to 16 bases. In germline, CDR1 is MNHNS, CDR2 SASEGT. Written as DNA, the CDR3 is TGTGCCAGCAGTGGGAGACAGGCCTCGCTTTCACCCCTCCACTTT. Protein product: CASSGRQASLSPLHF.

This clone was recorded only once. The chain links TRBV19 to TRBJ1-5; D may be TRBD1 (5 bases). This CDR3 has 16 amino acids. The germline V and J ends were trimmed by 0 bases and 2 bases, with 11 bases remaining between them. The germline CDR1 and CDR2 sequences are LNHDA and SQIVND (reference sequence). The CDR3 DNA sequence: TGTGCCAGTAGTATAGACGGGGGAAGTGGCAATCAGCCCCAGCATTTT. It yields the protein CASSIDGGSGNQPQHF. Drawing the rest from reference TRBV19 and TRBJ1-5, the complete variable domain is DGGITQSPKYLFRKEGQNVTLSCEQNLNHDAMYWYRQDPGQGLRLIYYSQIVNDFQKGDIAEGYSVSREKKESFPLTVTSAQKNPTAFYLCASSIDGGSGNQPQHFGDGTRLSIL.

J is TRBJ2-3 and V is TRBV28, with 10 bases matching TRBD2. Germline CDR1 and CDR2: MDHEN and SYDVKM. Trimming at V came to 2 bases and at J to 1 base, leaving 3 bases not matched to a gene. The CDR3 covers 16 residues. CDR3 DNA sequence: TGTGCCAGCAGTTTAAGGCTAGCGGGGGGCACAGATACGCAGTATTTT. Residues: CASSLRLAGGTDTQYF.

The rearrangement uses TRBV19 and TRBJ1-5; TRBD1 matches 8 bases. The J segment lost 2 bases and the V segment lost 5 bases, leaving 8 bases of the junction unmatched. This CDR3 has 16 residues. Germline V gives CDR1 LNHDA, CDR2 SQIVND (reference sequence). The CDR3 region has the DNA TGTGCCAGTAGTCCGCCAGGACAGGGCGGCAATCAGCCCCAGCATTTT. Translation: CASSPPGQGGNQPQHF.

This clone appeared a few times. The CDR3 region has the DNA TGTGCCAGCAGCTCCCTGGAGGCCTGCGAGCAGTACTTC. It translates to CASSSLEACEQYF. The chain carries TRBV7-8 and TRBJ2-7; possibly TRBD2 for D (5 bases). Deletions cut 4 bases from V and 6 bases from J, with 13 bases between. In germline, CDR1 is SGHVS, CDR2 FQNEAQ. The CDR3 covers 13 residues. Drawing the rest from reference TRBV7-8 and TRBJ2-7, the complete variable domain is GAGVSQSPRYKVAKRGQDVALRCDPISGHVSLFWYQQALGQGPEFLTYFQNEAQLDKSGLPSDRFFAERPEGSVSTLKIQRTQQEDSAVYLCASSSLEACEQYFGPGTRLTVT.

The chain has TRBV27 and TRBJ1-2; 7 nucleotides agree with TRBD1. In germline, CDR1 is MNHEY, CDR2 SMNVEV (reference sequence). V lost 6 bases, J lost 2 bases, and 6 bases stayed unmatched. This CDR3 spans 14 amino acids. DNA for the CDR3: TGTGCCAGCAGAATAAACAGGGGAAACTATGGCTACACCTTC. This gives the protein CASRINRGNYGYTF.

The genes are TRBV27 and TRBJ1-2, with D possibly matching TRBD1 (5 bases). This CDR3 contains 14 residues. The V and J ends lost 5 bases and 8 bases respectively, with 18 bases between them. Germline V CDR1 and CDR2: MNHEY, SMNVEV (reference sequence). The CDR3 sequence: CASSPIPGVGGYTF. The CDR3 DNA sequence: TGTGCCAGCAGTCCCATACCGGGGGTGGGCGGCTACACCTTC.

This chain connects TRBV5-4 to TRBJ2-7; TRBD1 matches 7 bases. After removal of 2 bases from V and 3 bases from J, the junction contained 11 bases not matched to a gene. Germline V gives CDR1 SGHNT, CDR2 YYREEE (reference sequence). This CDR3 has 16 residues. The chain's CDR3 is CASSFSGTEARYEQYF. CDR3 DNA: TGTGCCAGCAGCTTTTCCGGGACAGAAGCCCGCTACGAGCAGTACTTC.

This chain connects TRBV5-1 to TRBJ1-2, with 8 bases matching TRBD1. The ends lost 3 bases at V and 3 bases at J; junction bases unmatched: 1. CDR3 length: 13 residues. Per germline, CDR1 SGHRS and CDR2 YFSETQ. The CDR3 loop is CASSSGQDYGYTF. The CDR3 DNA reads TGCGCCAGCAGCTCGGGACAGGACTATGGCTACACCTTC.

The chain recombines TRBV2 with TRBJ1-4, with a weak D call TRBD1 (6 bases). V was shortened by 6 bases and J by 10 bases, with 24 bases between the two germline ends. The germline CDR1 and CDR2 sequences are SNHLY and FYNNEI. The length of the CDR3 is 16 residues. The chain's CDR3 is CASRRPGHRQWGKLFF. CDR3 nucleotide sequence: TGTGCCAGCAGACGACCGGGACACCGACAATGGGGAAAACTGTTTTTT.

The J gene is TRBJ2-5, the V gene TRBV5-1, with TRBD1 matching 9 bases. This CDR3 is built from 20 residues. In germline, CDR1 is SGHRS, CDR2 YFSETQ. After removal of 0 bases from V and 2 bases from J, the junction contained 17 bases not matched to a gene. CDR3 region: CASSLVGTGRTAGDQETQYF. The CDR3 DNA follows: TGCGCCAGCAGCTTGGTCGGGACAGGGCGTACCGCGGGAGATCAAGAGACCCAGTACTTC.

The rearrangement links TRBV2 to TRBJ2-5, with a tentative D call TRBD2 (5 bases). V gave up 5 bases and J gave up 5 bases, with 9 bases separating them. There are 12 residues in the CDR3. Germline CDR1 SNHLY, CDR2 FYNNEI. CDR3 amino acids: CASSRGKETQYF. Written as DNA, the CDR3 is TGTGCCAGCAGTCGGGGAAAGGAGACCCAGTACTTC. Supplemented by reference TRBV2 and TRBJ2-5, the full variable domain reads EPEVTQTPSHQVTQMGQEVILRCVPISNHLYFYWYRQILGQKVEFLVSFYNNEISEKSEIFDDQFSVERPDGSNFTLKIRSTKLEDSAMYFCASSRGKETQYFGPGTRLLVL.

The CDR3 nucleotides read TGTGCCAGCAGTCTCACCCCGACTAGCACGGGTGAGCAGTTCTTC. It is translated as CASSLTPTSTGEQFF. The V gene is TRBV28, the J gene TRBJ2-1; the match to TRBD2 covers 7 bases. The V gene's germline CDR1 is MDHEN and CDR2 SYDVKM. The ends lost 5 bases at V and 9 bases at J; junction bases unmatched: 13. This CDR3 comprises 15 residues.

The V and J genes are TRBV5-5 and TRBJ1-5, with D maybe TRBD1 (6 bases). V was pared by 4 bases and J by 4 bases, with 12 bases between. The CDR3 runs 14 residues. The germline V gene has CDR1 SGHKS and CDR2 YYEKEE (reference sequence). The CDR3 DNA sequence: TGTGCCAGCAGCCCTAGGACAGAAAATCAGCCCCAGCATTTT. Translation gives CASSPRTENQPQHF.

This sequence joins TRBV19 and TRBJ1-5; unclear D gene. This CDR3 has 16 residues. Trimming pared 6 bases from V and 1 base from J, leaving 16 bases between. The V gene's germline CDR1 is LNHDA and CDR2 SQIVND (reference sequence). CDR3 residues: CASSKRVRGSNQPQHF. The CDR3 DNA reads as TGTGCCAGTAGCAAGAGGGTCCGGGGAAGCAATCAGCCCCAGCATTTT.

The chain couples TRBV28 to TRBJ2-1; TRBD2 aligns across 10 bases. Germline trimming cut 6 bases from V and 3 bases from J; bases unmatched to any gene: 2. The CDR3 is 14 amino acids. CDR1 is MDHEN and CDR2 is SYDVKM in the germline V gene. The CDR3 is CASRIAGGYNEQFF. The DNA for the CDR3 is TGTGCCAGCAGAATAGCGGGGGGCTACAATGAGCAGTTCTTC.

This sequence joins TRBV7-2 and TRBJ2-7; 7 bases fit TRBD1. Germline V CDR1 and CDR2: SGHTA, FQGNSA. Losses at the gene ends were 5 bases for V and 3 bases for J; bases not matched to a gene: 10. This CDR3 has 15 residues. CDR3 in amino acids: CASSIRDSQLYEQYF. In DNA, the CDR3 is TGTGCCAGCAGCATCCGGGACAGCCAACTCTACGAGCAGTACTTC.

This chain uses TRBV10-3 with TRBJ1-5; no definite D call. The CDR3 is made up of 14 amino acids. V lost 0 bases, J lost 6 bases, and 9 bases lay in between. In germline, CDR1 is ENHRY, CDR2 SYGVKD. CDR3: CAISESGGGQPQHF. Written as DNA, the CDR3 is TGTGCCATCAGTGAGTCCGGTGGCGGTCAGCCCCAGCATTTT.

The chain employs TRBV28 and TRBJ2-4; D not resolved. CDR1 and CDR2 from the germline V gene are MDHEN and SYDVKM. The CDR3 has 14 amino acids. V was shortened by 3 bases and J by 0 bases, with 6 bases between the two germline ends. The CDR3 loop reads CASSLQLAKNIQYF. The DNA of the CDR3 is TGTGCCAGCAGTTTGCAGTTAGCCAAAAACATTCAGTACTTC.

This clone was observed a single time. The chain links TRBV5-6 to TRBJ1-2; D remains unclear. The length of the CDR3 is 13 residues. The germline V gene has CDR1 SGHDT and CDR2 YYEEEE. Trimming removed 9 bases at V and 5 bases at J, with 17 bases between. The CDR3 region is CATKSSGKYGYTF. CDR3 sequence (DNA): TGTGCCACCAAGAGCTCGGGAAAGTATGGCTACACCTTC.